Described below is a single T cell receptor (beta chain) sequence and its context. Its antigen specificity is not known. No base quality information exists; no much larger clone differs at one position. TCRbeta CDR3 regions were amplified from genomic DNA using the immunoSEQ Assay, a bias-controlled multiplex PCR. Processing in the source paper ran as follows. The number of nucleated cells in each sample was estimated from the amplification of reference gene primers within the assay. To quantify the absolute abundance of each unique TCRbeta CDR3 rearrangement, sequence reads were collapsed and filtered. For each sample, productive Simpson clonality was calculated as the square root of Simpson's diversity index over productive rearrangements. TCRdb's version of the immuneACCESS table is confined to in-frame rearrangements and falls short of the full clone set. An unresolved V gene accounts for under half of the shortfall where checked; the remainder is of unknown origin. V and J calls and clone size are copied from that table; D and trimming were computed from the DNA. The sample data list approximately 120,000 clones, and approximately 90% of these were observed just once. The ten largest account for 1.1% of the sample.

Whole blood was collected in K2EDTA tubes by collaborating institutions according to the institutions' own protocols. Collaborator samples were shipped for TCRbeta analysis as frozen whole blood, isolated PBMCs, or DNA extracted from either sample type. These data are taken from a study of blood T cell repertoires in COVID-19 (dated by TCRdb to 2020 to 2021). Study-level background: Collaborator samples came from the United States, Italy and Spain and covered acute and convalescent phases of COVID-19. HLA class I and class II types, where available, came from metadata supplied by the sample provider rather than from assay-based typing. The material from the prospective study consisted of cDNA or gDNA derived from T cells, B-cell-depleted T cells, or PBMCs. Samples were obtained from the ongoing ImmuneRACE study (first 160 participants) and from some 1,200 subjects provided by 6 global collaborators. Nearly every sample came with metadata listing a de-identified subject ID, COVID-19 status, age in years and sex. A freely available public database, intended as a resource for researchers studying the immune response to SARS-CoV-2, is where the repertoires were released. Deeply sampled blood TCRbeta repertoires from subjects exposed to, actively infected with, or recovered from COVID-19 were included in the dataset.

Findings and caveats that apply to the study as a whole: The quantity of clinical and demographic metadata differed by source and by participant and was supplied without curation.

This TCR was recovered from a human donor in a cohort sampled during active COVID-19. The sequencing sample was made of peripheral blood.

CDR3 sequence: CASSYEGVTEAFF. The DNA reads as follows: TGTGCCAGCAGTTACGAAGGGGTGACTGAAGCTTTCTTT. Rearrangement joined TRBV6-2 or TRBV6-3 to TRBJ1-1; a tentative D match to TRBD1 spans 5 bases. Including the terminal cysteine and phenylalanine, the CDR3 comprises 13 residues. The CDR3 DNA has 39 bases and is translated from base 1. Cut back by 2 bases and 5 bases, the V and J ends lie 9 bases apart. For CDR1 and CDR2, the germline V gene lists MNHEY and SVGEGT.